The present TCR beta chain was sequenced within a study of prognosis after radiotherapy for stage I lung cancer. Background on the study: No patient was treated with concurrent therapy while undergoing stereotactic body radiotherapy.

This clonotype showed up many times. From germline, CDR1 is SGDLS and CDR2 YYNGEE. The CDR3 spans 16 residues. V was clipped by 1 base and J by 1 base; unmatched bases: 7. Two separate time points each saw a draw of about 5.7 milliliters of peripheral blood. Researchers used two-round multiplex PCR to amplify TCR beta CDR3 starting from genomic DNA. Each TRBV and TRBJ gene had its own primer in the first PCR round. Using its own MiXCR run on the multiplex PCR reads, TCRdb lists one record per CDR3 protein. The data contain 25,000 to 30,000 distinct CDR3 sequences, more than 25% of them singletons. The specimen comprised PBMCs, sampled before or after stereotactic body radiation therapy (not recorded which). The chain employs TRBV9 and TRBJ2-5; 7 nucleotides line up with TRBD1. The source is a donor aged 50 or older with non-small cell lung cancer. The CDR3 region has the DNA TGTGCCAGCAGCGTATTGGGCAGGGGGTTCCAAGAGACCCAGTACTTC. Encoded protein: CASSVLGRGFQETQYF.